This T cell receptor (beta chain) was found in a study of blood T cell repertoires in COVID-19. Overall study: COVID-19 samples collected from the United States, Italy and Spain covered acute and convalescent phases. PBMCs, B-cell-depleted T cells, or T cells provided the cDNA or gDNA that made up the material.

Per the study methods: Amplification with reference gene primers provided the estimates of nucleated cell counts. The assay was immunoSEQ multiplex PCR, and TCRdb's table has in-frame clones only and misses some. The D gene and trimming were derived from the DNA, and the V and J assignments and clone size from that table. The sample includes 150,000 or so clones, about nine tenths of them seen just once. This CDR3 contains 14 residues. CDR1 is SQVTM, CDR2 ANQGSEA, per germline. V gave up 1 base and J gave up 2 bases; unmatched junction bases: 3. The V gene is TRBV29-1, the J gene TRBJ2-3; 7 bases fit TRBD2. This clonotype was obtained from a woman aged 45-60 years with acute or convalescent COVID-19. The sample comprised peripheral blood. In DNA form, the CDR3 reads TGCAGCGTTGAAGGGCGGGACTACACAGATACGCAGTATTTT. Translating it yields CSVEGRDYTDTQYF.